The sequence of this TCR beta chain was determined in a study of T cell repertoires in cytomegalovirus infection. About the research overall: HLA-B-restricted CMV epitopes that are well studied, plus recently identified HLA-C-restricted ones, were used by the study. An indication of both CMV infection and matching HLA type came from public TCR beta signatures. Study-level results: Summed frequency of public TCR beta families distinguished CMV carriers with the relevant HLA.

On this clonotype itself: Antigen unknown.

V gave up 3 bases and J gave up 6 bases, with 17 bases separating them. The CDR3 is made up of 16 amino acids. The germline gives CDR1 LGHNA, CDR2 YSLEER. From the reads, TCRdb called clonotypes with MiXCR, one entry per CDR3 protein. Of 800,000 to 950,000 distinct CDR3 sequences in the sample, 30% to 35% were seen once. The sample here was cultured CD8+ T cells from PBMCs, taken from culture after CMV antigen stimulation. The TCR sequence derives from a human donor in good health (CMV status not recorded). Some clones in this sample may be carry-over from other donors' samples. This rearrangement joins TRBV4-3 to TRBJ2-2; weak D call: TRBD1 (5 bases). DNA of the CDR3: TGCGCCAGCAGCCAGAGCAGCAGGGTCCGGGCCGGGGAGCTGTTTTTT. This codes for CASSQSSRVRAGELFF.